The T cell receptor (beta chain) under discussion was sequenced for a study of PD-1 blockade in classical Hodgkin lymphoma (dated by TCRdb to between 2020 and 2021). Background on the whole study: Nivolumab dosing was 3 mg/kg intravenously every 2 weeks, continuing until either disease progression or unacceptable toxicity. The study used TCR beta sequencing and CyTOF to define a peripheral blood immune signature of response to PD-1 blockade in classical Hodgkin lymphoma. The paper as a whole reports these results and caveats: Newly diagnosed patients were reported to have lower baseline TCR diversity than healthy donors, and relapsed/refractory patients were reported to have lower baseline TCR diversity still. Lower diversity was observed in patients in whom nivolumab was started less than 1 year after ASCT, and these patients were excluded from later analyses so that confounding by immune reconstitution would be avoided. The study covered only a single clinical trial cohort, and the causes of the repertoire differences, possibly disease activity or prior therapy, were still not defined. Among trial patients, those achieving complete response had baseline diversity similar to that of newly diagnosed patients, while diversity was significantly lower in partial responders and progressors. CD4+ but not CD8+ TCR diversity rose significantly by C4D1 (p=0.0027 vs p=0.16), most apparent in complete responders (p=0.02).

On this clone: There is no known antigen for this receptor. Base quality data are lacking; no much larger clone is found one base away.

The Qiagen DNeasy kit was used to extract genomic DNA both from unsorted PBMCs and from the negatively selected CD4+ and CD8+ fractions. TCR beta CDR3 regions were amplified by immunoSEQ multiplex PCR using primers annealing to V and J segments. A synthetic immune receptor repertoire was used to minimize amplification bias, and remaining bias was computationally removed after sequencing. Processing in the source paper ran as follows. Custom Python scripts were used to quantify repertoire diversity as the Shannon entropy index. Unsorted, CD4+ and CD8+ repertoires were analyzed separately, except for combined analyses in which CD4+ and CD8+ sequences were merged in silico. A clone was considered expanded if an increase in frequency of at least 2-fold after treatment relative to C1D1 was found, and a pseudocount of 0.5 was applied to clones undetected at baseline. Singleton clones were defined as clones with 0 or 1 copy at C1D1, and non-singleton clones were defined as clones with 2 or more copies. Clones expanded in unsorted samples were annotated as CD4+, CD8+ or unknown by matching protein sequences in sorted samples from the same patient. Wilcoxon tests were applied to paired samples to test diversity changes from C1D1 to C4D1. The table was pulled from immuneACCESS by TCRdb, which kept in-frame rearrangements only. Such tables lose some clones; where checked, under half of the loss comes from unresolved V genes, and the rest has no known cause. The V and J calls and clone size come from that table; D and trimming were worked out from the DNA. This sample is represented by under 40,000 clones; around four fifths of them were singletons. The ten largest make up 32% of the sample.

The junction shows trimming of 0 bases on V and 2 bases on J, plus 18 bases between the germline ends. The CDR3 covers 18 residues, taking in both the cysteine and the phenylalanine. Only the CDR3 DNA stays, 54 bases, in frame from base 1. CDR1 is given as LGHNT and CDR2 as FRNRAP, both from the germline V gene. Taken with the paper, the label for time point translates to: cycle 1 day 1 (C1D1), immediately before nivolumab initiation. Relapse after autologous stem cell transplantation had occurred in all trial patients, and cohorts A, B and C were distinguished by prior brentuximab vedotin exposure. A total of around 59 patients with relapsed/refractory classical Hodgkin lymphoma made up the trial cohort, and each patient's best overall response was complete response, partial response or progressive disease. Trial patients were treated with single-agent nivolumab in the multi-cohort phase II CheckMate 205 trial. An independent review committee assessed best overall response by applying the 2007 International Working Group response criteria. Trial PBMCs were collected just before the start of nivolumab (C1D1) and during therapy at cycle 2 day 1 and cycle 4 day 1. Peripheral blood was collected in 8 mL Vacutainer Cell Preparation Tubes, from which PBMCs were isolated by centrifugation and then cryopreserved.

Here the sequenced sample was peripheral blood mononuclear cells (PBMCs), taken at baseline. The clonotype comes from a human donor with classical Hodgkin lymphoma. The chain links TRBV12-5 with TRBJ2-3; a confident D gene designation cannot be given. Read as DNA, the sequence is TGTGCTAGTGGTTTGGTATCGATCGTCTACAGACCCACAGATACGCAGTATTTT. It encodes CASGLVSIVYRPTDTQYF.